This T cell receptor beta chain was identified in a study of T cells in localized non-small cell lung cancer. The germline CDR1 and CDR2 sequences are LGHNA and YNFKEQ. This CDR3 has 13 amino acids. V was pared by 1 base and J by 8 bases, with 8 bases between. Clones were read by immunoSEQ multiplex PCR, and TCRdb kept only the in-frame ones, dropping some. The sample has approximately 24,000 clones, roughly 90% seen once. This rearrangement joins TRBV4-2 to TRBJ1-4; D may be TRBD1 (5 bases). The sample consisted of peripheral blood, taken before any cancer treatment. This TCR derives from a man aged 40 to 70 with stage I squamous cell lung carcinoma. CDR3 sequence reads: CASSQVRDEKLFF. The CDR3 DNA reads TGTGCCAGCAGCCAAGTTAGGGACGAAAAACTGTTTTTT.